Given below is one T cell receptor (beta chain) in context. This sample is drawn from a study of blood T cell repertoires in COVID-19. CDR3 size: 13 residues. Germline CDR1 is MDHEN and CDR2 is SYDVKM. V lost 8 bases and J 0 bases, leaving 8 bases between the germline ends. Clones were sequenced by immunoSEQ multiplex PCR, and TCRdb holds only the in-frame ones, with some missing. The sample contains 110,000 to 150,000 clones, 65% to 85% of which appear only once. What was sequenced was peripheral blood. The chain recombines TRBV28 with TRBJ1-5; the D is unclear. This sequence originates from a human donor in a cohort sampled during active COVID-19. CDR3 in amino acids: CASQSPSNQPQHF. The DNA for the CDR3 is TGTGCCAGCCAAAGCCCTAGCAATCAGCCCCAGCATTTT.